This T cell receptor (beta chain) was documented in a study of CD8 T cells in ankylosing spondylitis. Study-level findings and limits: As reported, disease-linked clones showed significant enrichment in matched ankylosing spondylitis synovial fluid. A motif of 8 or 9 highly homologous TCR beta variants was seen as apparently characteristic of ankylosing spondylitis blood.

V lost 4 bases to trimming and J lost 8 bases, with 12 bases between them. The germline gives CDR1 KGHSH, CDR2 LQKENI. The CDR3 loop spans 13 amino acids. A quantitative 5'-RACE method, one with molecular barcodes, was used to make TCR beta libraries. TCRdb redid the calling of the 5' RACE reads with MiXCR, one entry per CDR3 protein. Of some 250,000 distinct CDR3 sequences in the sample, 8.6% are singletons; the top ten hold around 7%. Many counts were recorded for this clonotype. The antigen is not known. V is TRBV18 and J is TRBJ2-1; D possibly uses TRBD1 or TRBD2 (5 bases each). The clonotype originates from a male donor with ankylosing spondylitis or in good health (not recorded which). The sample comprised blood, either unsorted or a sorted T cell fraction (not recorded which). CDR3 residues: CASSLGRFHEQFF. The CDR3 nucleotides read TGTGCCAGCTCACTGGGACGCTTCCATGAGCAGTTCTTC.